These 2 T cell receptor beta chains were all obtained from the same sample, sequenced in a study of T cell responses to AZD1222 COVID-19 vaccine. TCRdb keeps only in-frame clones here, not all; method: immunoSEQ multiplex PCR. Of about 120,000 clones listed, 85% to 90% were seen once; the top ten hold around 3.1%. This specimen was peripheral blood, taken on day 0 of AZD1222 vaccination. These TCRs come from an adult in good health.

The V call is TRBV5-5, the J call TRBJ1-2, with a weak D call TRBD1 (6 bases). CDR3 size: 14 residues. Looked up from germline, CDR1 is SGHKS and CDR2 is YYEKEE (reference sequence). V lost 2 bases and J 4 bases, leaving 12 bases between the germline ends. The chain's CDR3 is CASSFVDSSYGYTF. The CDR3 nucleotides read TGTGCCAGCAGCTTCGTGGACAGCTCCTATGGCTACACCTTC.

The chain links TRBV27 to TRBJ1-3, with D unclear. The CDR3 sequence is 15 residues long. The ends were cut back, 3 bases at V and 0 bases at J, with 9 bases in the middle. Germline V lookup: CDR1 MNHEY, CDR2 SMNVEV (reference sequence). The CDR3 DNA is TGTGCCAGCAGTTTCCCGAGGGCCTCTGGAAACACCATATATTTT. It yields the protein CASSFPRASGNTIYF.